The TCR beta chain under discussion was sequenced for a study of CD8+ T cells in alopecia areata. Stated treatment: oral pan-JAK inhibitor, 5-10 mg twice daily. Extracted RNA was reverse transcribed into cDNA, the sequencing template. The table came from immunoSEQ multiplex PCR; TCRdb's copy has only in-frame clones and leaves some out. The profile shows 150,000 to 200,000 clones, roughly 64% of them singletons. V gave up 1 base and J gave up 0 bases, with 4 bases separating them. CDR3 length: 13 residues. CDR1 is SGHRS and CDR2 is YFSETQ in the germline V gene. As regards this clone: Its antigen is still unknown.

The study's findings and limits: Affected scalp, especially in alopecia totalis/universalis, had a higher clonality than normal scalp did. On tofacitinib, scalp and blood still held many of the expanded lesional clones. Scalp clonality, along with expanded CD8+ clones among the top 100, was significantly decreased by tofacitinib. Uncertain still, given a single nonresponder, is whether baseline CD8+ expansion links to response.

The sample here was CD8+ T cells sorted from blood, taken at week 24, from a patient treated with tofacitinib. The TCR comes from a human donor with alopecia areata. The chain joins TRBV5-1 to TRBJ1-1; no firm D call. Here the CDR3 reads CASSLWMNTEAFF. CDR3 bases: TGCGCCAGCAGCTTGTGGATGAACACTGAAGCTTTCTTT.